Sequencing of this T cell receptor (beta chain) was carried out in a study of shared clonotypes between healthy human individuals. Sequenced by immunoSEQ multiplex PCR; TCRdb stores in-frame clones only, minus some. The table shows 2 million or so clones, with 85% to 95% occurring only once. Study-wide findings and caveats: With several donors compared, around 5% of naive CD4 clonotypes were shared. Having only a few donors restricted how much genetic and exposure-history diversity was captured. Across subsets, estimated richness was generally greater for naive than for memory populations.

CDR3 length: 15 amino acids. Germline CDR1 and CDR2: SGHAT and FQDESV (reference sequence). Trimming took 5 bases from V and 0 from J, leaving 14 bases between them. About this clone itself: No antigen is known for it.

The sequencing sample was made of naive CD4+ T cells sorted from blood. The subset denotes: CD45RA+ positively selected. This TCR derives from a man between 18 and 35 years old in good health. This sequence joins TRBV11-1 and TRBJ2-7, with D perhaps TRBD1 or TRBD2 (5 bases each). The CDR3 DNA follows: TGTGCCAGCAGCCTATTCCGGGACGGCTCCTACGAGCAGTACTTC. Amino acids: CASSLFRDGSYEQYF.